Listed here is a single TCR beta chain. The data are from a study of tissue T cells after allogeneic stem cell transplantation. Measured with immunoSEQ multiplex PCR; TCRdb has only the in-frame clones, and not every one. This sample yields just under 500 clones, of which under 55% are seen a single time; roughly 77% belongs to the top ten. CDR1 and CDR2 (germline): LGHNA, YNFKEQ. The J segment lost 7 bases and the V segment lost 4 bases, leaving 2 bases of the junction unmatched. The CDR3 is 14 residues long. The receptor comes from a female patient aged 35 to 69 with steroid-refractory graft-versus-host disease after an allogeneic stem cell transplant. Some of these T cells may belong to the graft donor. This specimen consisted of skin, obtained at autopsy. This chain links TRBV4-2 with TRBJ2-7; 15 bases are shared with TRBD2. CDR3 nucleotide sequence: TGTGCCAGCAGCCGAGGGACTAGCGGGGGGGAGCAGTACTTC. It translates to CASSRGTSGGEQYF.